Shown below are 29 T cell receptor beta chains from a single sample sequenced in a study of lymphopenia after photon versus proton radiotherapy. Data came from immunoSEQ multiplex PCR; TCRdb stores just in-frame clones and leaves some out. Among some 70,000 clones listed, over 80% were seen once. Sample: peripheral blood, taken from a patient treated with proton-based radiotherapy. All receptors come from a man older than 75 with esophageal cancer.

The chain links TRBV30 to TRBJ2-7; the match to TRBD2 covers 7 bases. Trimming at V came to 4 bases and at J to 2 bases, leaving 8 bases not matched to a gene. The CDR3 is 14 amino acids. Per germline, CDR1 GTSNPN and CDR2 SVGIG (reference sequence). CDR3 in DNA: TGTGCCTGGAAGCTTTGGGGGGGGGCCTACGAGCAGTACTTC. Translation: CAWKLWGGAYEQYF.

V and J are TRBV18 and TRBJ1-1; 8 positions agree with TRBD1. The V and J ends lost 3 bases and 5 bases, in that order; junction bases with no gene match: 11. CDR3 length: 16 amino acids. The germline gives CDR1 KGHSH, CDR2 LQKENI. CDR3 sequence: CASSPRGRARGTEAFF. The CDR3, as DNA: TGTGCCAGCTCACCCAGGGGGCGGGCCCGCGGGACTGAAGCTTTCTTT.

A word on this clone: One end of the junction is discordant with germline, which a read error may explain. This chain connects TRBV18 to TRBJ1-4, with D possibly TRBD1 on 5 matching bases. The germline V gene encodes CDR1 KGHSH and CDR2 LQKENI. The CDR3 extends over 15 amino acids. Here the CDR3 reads CASSPFDSGNAKLFF. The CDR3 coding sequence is TGTGCCAGCTCACCCTTCGACAGTGGAAATGCAAAACTGTTTTTT.

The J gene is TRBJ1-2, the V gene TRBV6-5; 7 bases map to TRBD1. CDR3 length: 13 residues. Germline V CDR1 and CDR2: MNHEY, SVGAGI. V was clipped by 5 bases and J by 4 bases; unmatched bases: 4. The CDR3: CASSRTGPYGYTF. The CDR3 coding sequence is TGTGCCAGCAGTCGGACAGGACCCTATGGCTACACCTTC.

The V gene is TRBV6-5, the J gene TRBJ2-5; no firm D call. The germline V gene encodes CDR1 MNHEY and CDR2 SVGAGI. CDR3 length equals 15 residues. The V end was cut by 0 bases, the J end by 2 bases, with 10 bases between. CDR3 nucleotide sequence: TGTGCCAGCAGTTACTCGTACAGCAGACAAGAGACCCAGTACTTC. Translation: CASSYSYSRQETQYF.

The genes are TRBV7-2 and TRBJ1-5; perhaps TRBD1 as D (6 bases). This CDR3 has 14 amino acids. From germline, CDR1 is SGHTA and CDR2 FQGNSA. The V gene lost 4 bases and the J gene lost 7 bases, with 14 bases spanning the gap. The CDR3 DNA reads TGTGCCAGCAGCTATACAGGGTTTGGGCAGCCCCAGCATTTT. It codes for CASSYTGFGQPQHF.

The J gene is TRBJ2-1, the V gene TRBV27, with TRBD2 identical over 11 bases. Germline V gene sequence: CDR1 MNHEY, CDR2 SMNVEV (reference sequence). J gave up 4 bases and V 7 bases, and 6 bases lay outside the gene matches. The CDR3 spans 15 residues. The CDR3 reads CASTRLAGGYNEQFF. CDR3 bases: TGTGCCAGCACACGTCTAGCGGGAGGTTACAATGAGCAGTTCTTC.

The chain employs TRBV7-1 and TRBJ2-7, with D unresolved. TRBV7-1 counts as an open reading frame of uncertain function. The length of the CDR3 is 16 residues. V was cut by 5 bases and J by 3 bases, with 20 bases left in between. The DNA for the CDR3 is TGTGCCAGCAGCGCCATGAGGACGACCCTTTACTACGAGCAGTACTTC. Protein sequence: CASSAMRTTLYYEQYF.

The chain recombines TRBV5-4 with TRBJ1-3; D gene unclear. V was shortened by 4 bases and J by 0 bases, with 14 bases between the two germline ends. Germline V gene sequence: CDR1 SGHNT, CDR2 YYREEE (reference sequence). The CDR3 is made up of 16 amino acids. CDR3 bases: TGTGCCAGCAGCCCTTCGTACGGGGACTCTGGAAACACCATATATTTT. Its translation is CASSPSYGDSGNTIYF.

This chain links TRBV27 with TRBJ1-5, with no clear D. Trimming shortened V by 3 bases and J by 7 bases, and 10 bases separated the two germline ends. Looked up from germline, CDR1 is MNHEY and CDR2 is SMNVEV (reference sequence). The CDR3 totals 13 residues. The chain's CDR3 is CASSLWGSQPQHF. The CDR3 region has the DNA TGTGCCAGCAGTTTGTGGGGTTCCCAGCCCCAGCATTTT.

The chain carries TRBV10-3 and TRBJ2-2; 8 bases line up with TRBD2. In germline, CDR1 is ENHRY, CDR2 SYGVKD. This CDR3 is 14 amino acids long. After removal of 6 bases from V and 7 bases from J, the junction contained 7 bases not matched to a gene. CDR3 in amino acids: CAIRKRERLGELFF. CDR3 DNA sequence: TGTGCCATCAGGAAGCGGGAGAGGCTCGGGGAGCTGTTTTTT.

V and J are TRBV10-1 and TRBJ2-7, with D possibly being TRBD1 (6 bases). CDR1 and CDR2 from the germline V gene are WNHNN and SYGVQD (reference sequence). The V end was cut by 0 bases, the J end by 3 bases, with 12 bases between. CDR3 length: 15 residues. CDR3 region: CASSESIQGYYEQYF. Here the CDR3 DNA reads TGCGCCAGCAGTGAGTCGATACAGGGCTACTACGAGCAGTACTTC.

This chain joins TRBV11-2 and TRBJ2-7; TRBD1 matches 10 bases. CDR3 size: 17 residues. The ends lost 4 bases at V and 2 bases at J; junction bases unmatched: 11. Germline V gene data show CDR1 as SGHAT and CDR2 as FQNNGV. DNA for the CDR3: TGTGCCAGCAGCTCGATAGTTATTGGACAGGGGGCCTACGAGCAGTACTTC. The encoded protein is CASSSIVIGQGAYEQYF.

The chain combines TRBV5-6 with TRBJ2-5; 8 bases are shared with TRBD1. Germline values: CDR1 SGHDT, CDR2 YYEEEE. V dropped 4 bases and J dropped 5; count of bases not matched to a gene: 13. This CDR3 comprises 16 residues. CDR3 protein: CASSRLGTGELETQYF. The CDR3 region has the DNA TGTGCCAGCAGCCGATTAGGGACAGGAGAATTGGAGACCCAGTACTTC.

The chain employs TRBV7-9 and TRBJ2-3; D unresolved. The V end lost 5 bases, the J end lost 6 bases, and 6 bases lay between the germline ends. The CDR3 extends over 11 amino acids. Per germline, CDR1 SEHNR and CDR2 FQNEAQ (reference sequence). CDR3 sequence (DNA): TGTGCCAGCAGCCGGCGGGATACGCAGTATTTT. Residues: CASSRRDTQYF.

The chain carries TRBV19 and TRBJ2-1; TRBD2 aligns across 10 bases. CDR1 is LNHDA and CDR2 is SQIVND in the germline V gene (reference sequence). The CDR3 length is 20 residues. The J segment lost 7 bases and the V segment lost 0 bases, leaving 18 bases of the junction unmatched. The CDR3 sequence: CASSIDRPSGRGSTLNEQFF. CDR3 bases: TGTGCCAGTAGTATAGATCGGCCTAGCGGGAGAGGGTCCACTTTAAATGAGCAGTTCTTC.

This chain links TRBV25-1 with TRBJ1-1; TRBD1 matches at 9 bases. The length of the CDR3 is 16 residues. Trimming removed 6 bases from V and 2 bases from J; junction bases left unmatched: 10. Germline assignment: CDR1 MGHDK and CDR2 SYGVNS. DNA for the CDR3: TGTGCCAGCAGACCGGGACAGGGCTGGGTAAACACTGAAGCTTTCTTT. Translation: CASRPGQGWVNTEAFF.

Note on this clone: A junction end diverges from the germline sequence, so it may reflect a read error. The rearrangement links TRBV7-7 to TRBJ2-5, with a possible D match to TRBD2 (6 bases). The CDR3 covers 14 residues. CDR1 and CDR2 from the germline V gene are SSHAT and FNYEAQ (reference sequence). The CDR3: CASSFAGTQETQYF. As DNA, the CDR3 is TGTGCTAGCAGCTTTGCGGGGACGCAAGAGACCCAGTACTTC.

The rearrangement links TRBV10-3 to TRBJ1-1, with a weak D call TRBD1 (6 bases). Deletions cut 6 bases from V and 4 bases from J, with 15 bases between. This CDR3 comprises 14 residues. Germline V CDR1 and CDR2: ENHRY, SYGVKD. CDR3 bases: TGTGCCATCAGGAGGGACATTTCGAGCACTGAAGCTTTCTTT. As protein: CAIRRDISSTEAFF.

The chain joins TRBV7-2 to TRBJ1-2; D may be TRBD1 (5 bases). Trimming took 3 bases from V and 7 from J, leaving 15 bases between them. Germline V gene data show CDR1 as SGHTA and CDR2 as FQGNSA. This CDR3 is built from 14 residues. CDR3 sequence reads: CASSFDSPKLGYTF. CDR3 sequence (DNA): TGTGCCAGCAGCTTCGACAGTCCGAAACTTGGCTACACCTTC.

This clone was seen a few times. The CDR3 nucleotides read TGTGCCAGCAGTCAAAGGGAGATTGGGGGACTAGGGGGAGATACGCAGTATTTT. Protein: CASSQREIGGLGGDTQYF. V and J are TRBV6-4 and TRBJ2-3, with TRBD2 matching 8 bases. CDR1 is MRHNA, CDR2 SNTAGT, per germline. V was clipped by 5 bases and J by 5 bases; unmatched bases: 18. This CDR3 is 18 amino acids long.

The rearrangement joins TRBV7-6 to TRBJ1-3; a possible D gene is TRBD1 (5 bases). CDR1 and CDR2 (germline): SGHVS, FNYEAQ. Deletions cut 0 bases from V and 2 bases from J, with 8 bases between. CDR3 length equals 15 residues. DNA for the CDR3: TGTGCCAGCAGCTTAGCGGTGACAGCTGGAAACACCATATATTTT. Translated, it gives CASSLAVTAGNTIYF.

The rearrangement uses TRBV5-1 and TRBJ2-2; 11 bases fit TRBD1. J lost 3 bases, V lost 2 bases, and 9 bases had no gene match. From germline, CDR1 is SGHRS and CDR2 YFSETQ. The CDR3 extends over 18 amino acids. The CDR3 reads CASSFFPSGQGDTGELFF. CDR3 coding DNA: TGCGCCAGCAGCTTCTTCCCCTCGGGACAGGGGGACACCGGGGAGCTGTTTTTT.

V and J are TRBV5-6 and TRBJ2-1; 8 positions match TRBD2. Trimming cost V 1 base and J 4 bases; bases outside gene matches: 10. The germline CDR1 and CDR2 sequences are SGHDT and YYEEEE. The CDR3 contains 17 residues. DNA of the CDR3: TGTGCCAGCAGCTTGATGCTGCGGGGGGACACGTACAATGAGCAGTTCTTC. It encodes CASSLMLRGDTYNEQFF.

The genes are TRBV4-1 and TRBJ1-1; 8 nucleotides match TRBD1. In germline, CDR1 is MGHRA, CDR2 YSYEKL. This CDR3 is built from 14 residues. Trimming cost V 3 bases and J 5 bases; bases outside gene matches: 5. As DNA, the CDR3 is TGCGCCAGCAGCCATCCAGGGGGCTGGACTGAAGCTTTCTTT. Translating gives CASSHPGGWTEAFF.

Written as DNA, the CDR3 is TGTGCTAGTGGTTTGGTACGAAACCTACGAAGCACCTACGAGCAGTACTTC. It is translated as CASGLVRNLRSTYEQYF. The chain employs TRBV12-5 and TRBJ2-7, with unresolved D. This CDR3 region has 17 residues. V gave up 0 bases and J gave up 2 bases, with 17 bases separating them. Per germline, CDR1 LGHNT and CDR2 FRNRAP.

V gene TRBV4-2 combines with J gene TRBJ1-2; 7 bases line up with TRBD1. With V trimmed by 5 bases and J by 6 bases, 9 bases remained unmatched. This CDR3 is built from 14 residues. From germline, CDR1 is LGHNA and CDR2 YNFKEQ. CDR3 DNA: TGTGCCAGCAGCTTGTGGCACAGGGGTGATGGCTACACCTTC. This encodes CASSLWHRGDGYTF.

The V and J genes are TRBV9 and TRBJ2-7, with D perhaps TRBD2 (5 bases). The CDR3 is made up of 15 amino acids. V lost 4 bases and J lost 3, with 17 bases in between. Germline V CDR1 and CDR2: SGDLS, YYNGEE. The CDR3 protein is CASSPRTLSIYEQYF. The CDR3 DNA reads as TGTGCCAGCAGCCCCCGGACTCTATCGATCTACGAGCAGTACTTC.

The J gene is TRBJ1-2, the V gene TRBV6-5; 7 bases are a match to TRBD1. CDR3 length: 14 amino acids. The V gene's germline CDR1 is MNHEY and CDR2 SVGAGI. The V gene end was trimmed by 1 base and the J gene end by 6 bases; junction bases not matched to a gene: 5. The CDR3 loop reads CASSYLQGLDGYTF. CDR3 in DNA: TGTGCCAGCAGTTACTTACAGGGGTTGGATGGCTACACCTTC.